Below, 9 T cell receptor beta chains from the same sample are listed, as sequenced in a study of beta chain features in type 1 diabetes. Study-wide findings and caveats: Type 1 diabetes patients had TCRB CDR3s that were shorter (moderately but significantly so) in all four CD4+ subsets.

Antigens of these TCRs are unknown. Sequencing targeted expressed TCRB transcripts, as all isolated RNA had been reverse transcribed. TCRdb keeps only in-frame clones here, not all; method: immunoSEQ multiplex PCR. Of 600,000 to 700,000 clones in the sample, roughly 12% were seen once. Sequenced input: naive CD4+ T cells from blood. The receptors stem from a man younger than 35 with type 1 diabetes.

The V call is TRBV6-5, the J call TRBJ1-2; D perhaps matches TRBD1 (6 bases). CDR1 and CDR2 from the germline V gene are MNHEY and SVGAGI. Trimming removed 8 bases from V and 2 bases from J, with 18 bases in between. The CDR3 extends over 15 amino acids. The CDR3 here is CASAPGGGRNYGYTF. As DNA, the CDR3 is TGTGCCAGCGCTCCCGGTGGGGGCCGCAACTATGGCTACACCTTC.

This clone appeared a few times. The J gene is TRBJ1-3, the V gene TRBV7-6; D is unclear. Germline V gene sequence: CDR1 SGHVS, CDR2 FNYEAQ. There are 15 residues in the CDR3. V was trimmed by 5 bases and J by 8 bases, leaving 19 bases between them. The CDR3 DNA is TGTGCCAGCAGCCCGTCGACCTCAAGCCGGGACACCATATATTTT. Its translation: CASSPSTSSRDTIYF.

In nucleotides, the CDR3 is TGCAGCGCCGCCCAAGGGGCTGGGGCCAACGTCCTGACTTTC. This gives the protein CSAAQGAGANVLTF. The chain recombines TRBV29-1 with TRBJ2-6, with TRBD1 as a possible D gene (5 bases). The CDR3 consists of 14 residues. The ends were cut back, 7 bases at V and 2 bases at J, with 12 bases in the middle. From germline, CDR1 is SQVTM and CDR2 ANQGSEA.

This clone appeared a few times. V usage is TRBV30 and J usage is TRBJ2-5; D not resolved. The V end lost 1 base, the J end lost 2 bases, and 14 bases lay between the germline ends. The CDR3 is 15 amino acids. CDR1 GTSNPN and CDR2 SVGIG come from the germline V gene (reference sequence). CDR3 amino acids: CAWSAPPTQQETQYF. CDR3 DNA: TGTGCCTGGAGTGCCCCACCGACACAACAAGAGACCCAGTACTTC.

The rearrangement links TRBV5-4 to TRBJ2-1; the match to TRBD2 covers 10 bases. CDR3 length: 14 residues. The J segment lost 7 bases and the V segment lost 2 bases, leaving 3 bases of the junction unmatched. Germline assignment: CDR1 SGHNT and CDR2 YYREEE (reference sequence). The CDR3 spells CASSFSGGTNEQFF. CDR3 in DNA: TGTGCCAGCAGCTTTAGCGGGGGGACTAATGAGCAGTTCTTC.

This clone occurred a few times. The V gene is TRBV4-1, the J gene TRBJ2-5; 12 bases are a match to TRBD2. The germline V gene has CDR1 MGHRA and CDR2 YSYEKL. The V segment lost 0 bases and the J segment 2 bases; nucleotides outside the gene matches: 13. The CDR3 length is 20 residues. CDR3 loop: CASSQDWSGLAGYEQETQYF. CDR3 in DNA: TGCGCCAGCAGCCAAGATTGGAGCGGACTAGCGGGGTACGAACAAGAGACCCAGTACTTC.

This chain links TRBV7-8 with TRBJ1-2, with TRBD1 as a possible D gene (6 bases). Trimming shortened V by 3 bases and J by 4 bases, and 12 bases separated the two germline ends. This CDR3 spans 14 amino acids. The V gene's germline CDR1 is SGHVS and CDR2 FQNEAQ. In DNA, the CDR3 is TGTGCCAGCAGCTTCTCGGACAGATCCTATGGCTACACCTTC. This sequence encodes CASSFSDRSYGYTF.

The J gene is TRBJ2-5, the V gene TRBV5-1, with 9 bases identical to TRBD1. V trimming: 4 bases; J trimming: 6 bases; junction bases outside the gene matches: 7. The CDR3 has 14 amino acids. Germline V CDR1 and CDR2: SGHRS, YFSETQ. The DNA of the CDR3 is TGCGCCAGCAGCACGAACGGACAGGGGAAGACCCAGTACTTC. As protein: CASSTNGQGKTQYF.

There are a few counts of this clone. The chain links TRBV5-1 to TRBJ1-2; tentative D call: TRBD1 (6 bases). The CDR3 runs 15 residues. V shed 4 bases and J shed 0 bases, with 13 bases lying between them. Germline CDR1 is SGHRS and CDR2 is YFSETQ. In DNA form, the CDR3 reads TGCGCCAGCAGCCCCGGGACACCCCCTAACTATGGCTACACCTTC. As protein: CASSPGTPPNYGYTF. The full variable domain, completed using reference TRBV5-1 and TRBJ1-2, is KAGVTQTPRYLIKTRGQQVTLSCSPISGHRSVSWYQQTPGQGLQFLFEYFSETQRNKGNFPGRFSGRQFSNSRSEMNVSTLELGDSALYLCASSPGTPPNYGYTFGSGTRLTVV.